The 9 T cell receptor beta chains below were found in one sample sequenced in a study of T cell responses to AZD1222 COVID-19 vaccine. Sequenced by immunoSEQ multiplex PCR; TCRdb stores in-frame clones only, minus some. The sample records some 130,000 clones, 89% being singletons. Sample: peripheral blood, taken on day 0 of AZD1222 vaccination. These receptors were collected from an adult in good health.

The chain links TRBV7-9 to TRBJ1-4, with D maybe TRBD1 (5 bases). Germline CDR1 and CDR2: SEHNR and FQNEAQ (reference sequence). Trimming removed 0 bases from V and 7 bases from J, with 18 bases in between. CDR3 length: 17 residues. The CDR3 reads CASSLASGLGGGEKLFF. Written as DNA, the CDR3 is TGTGCCAGCAGCTTAGCCTCGGGCCTCGGGGGAGGTGAAAAACTGTTTTTT. Drawing the rest from reference TRBV7-9 and TRBJ1-4, the complete variable domain is DTGVSQNPRHKITKRGQNVTFRCDPISEHNRLYWYRQTLGQGPEFLTYFQNEAQLEKSRLLSDRFSAERPKGSFSTLEIQRTEQGDSAMYLCASSLASGLGGGEKLFFGSGTQLSVL.

The chain uses TRBV2 and TRBJ1-2; possibly TRBD1 for D (5 bases). Germline V gene lookup returns CDR1 SNHLY and CDR2 FYNNEI. The CDR3 loop spans 14 amino acids. Trimming pared 4 bases from V and 6 bases from J, leaving 15 bases between. The CDR3 DNA follows: TGTGCCAGCAGTGTGTGGGAAGGGACGGATGGCTACACCTTC. Residues: CASSVWEGTDGYTF. The full variable domain, rest sourced from reference TRBV2 and TRBJ1-2, is EPEVTQTPSHQVTQMGQEVILRCVPISNHLYFYWYRQILGQKVEFLVSFYNNEISEKSEIFDDQFSVERPDGSNFTLKIRSTKLEDSAMYFCASSVWEGTDGYTFGSGTRLTVV.

The V call is TRBV5-4, the J call TRBJ1-1; possibly TRBD1 for D (5 bases). Germline values: CDR1 SGHNT, CDR2 YYREEE (reference sequence). Trimming took off 4 bases at V and 1 base at J, with 11 bases between the two ends. This CDR3 has 14 residues. The CDR3 coding sequence is TGTGCCAGCAGCCCCCGGGGCGGGAACACTGAAGCTTTCTTT. Amino acid sequence: CASSPRGGNTEAFF.

V usage is TRBV25-1 and J usage is TRBJ1-3; D not certain. Trimming pared 3 bases from V and 0 bases from J, leaving 9 bases between. This CDR3 is built from 15 residues. Germline V lookup: CDR1 MGHDK, CDR2 SYGVNS. In DNA form, the CDR3 reads TGTGCCAGCAGTGAGGCCAGAGGCTCTGGAAACACCATATATTTT. As protein: CASSEARGSGNTIYF.

The V and J genes are TRBV18 and TRBJ1-3; D possibly corresponds to TRBD1 (5 bases). This CDR3 is 15 amino acids long. V was clipped by 4 bases and J by 0 bases, with 10 bases between them. Germline CDR1 is KGHSH and CDR2 is LQKENI. CDR3 protein: CASSLGPISGNTIYF. As DNA, the CDR3 is TGTGCCAGCTCACTGGGACCGATCTCTGGAAACACCATATATTTT.

The chain is built from TRBV6-5 and TRBJ1-4; D is unresolved. Looked up from germline, CDR1 is MNHEY and CDR2 is SVGAGI. The CDR3 totals 14 residues. Trimming pared 6 bases from V and 4 bases from J, leaving 12 bases between. The CDR3 region is CASSRGPNNEKLFF. CDR3 bases: TGTGCCAGCAGCCGCGGGCCTAATAATGAAAAACTGTTTTTT.

This chain links TRBV6-5 with TRBJ1-2; 7 positions agree with TRBD1. Germline V gene data show CDR1 as MNHEY and CDR2 as SVGAGI. The CDR3 loop spans 13 amino acids. V was pared by 3 bases and J by 5 bases, with 3 bases of the junction left unmatched. CDR3 region: CASSYTGQYGYTF. CDR3 DNA sequence: TGTGCCAGCAGTTATACGGGACAGTATGGCTACACCTTC.

The CDR3 protein is CASSGAGATNEKLFF. CDR3 nucleotide sequence: TGTGCCAGCAGCGGGGCGGGGGCAACTAATGAAAAACTGTTTTTT. This chain uses TRBV11-2 with TRBJ1-4, with TRBD1 as a possible D gene (5 bases). The CDR3 sequence is 15 residues long. Trimming cost V 5 bases and J 0 bases, with 10 bases left between them. Germline CDR1 reads SGHAT; CDR2 reads FQNNGV.

This chain joins TRBV12-3 or TRBV12-4 and TRBJ1-5, with D unresolved. This CDR3 region has 13 residues. V was clipped by 3 bases and J by 3 bases, with 6 bases between them. DNA for the CDR3: TGTGCCAGCAGTTTTGGACCCAATCAGCCCCAGCATTTT. Translated, it gives CASSFGPNQPQHF.